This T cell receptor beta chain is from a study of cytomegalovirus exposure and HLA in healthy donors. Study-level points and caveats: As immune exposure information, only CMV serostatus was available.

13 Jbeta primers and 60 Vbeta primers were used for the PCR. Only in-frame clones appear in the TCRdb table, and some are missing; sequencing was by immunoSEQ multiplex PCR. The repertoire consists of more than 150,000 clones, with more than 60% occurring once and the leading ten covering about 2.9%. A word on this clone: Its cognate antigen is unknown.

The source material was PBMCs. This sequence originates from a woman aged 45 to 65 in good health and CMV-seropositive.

In nucleotides, the CDR3 is TGTGCCAGCAGCTTGGGGGCGGCGGGAGGGGCGAACACTGAAGCTTTCTTT. It is translated as CASSLGAAGGANTEAFF. The chain uses TRBV5-4 and TRBJ1-1; a weak D match, TRBD1 (5 bases). The ends were cut back, 0 bases at V and 1 base at J, with 16 bases in the middle. The CDR3 extends over 17 amino acids. Looked up from germline, CDR1 is SGHNT and CDR2 is YYREEE (reference sequence).